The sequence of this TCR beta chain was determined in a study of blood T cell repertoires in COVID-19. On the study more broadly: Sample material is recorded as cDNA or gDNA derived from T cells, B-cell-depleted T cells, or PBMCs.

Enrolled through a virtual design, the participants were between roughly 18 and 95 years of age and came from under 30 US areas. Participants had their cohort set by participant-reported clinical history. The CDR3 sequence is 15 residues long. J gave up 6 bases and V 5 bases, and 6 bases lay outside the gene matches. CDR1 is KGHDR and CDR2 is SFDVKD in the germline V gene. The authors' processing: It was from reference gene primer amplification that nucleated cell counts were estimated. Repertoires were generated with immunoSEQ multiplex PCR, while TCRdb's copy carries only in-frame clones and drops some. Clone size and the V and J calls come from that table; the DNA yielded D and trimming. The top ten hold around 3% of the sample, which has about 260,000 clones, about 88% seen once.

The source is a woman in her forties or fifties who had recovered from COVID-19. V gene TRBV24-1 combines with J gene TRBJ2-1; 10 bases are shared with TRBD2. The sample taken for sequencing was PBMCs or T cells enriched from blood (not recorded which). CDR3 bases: TGTGCCACCAGTGTGGGGACTAGCGACTCCAATGAGCAGTTCTTC. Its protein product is CATSVGTSDSNEQFF.